The present TCR beta chain was sequenced within a study of radiation and T cells in renal cell carcinoma. Findings and caveats of the study: No pretreatment tumor biopsies were available for baseline clonotypes.

The time point here: baseline pretreatment blood. The treatment: 15 Gy SBRT to primary tumor, nephrectomy 4 weeks later. Data came from immunoSEQ multiplex PCR; TCRdb stores just in-frame clones and leaves some out. This sample has about 59,000 clones, with roughly three quarters found just once. V trimming: 0 bases; J trimming: 6 bases; junction bases outside the gene matches: 9. Germline loops: CDR1 MNHEY, CDR2 SMNVEV (reference sequence). This CDR3 region has 18 residues. Worth noting for this clone: No antigen is known for it.

The chain joins TRBV27 to TRBJ2-2; 11 bases line up with TRBD2. This clonotype was obtained from a man aged 55 to 70 with renal cell carcinoma. The material was blood, obtained from a patient whose treatment included radiotherapy and nephrectomy. In DNA form, the CDR3 reads TGTGCCAGCAGTTTATCTCTAAGAGGACTAGCGGGCTCCGGGGAGCTGTTTTTT. Residues: CASSLSLRGLAGSGELFF.